The source of this TCR beta chain is a study of post-analysis software for immune sequencing data. Findings of the study overall: Relative to controls, patients had about five TRBV segments at higher frequency, with TRBV5-6, TRBV5-1 and TRBV20-1 among these.

This CDR3 region has 16 residues. The V end lost 5 bases, the J end lost 13 bases, and 27 bases lay between the germline ends. Sequencing libraries made from TCR beta cDNA carried unique molecular identifiers. Input amounts of about 0.95 to 10 million T cells were used. These gave some 500,000 cDNA molecules, so each molecule approximated one T cell. TCRdb reanalysed the PCR reads using MiXCR and keeps one entry per CDR3 protein. The sample includes 650,000 to 850,000 distinct CDR3 sequences, roughly 50% of them seen just once. This clonotype has a handful of counts. Antigen: not known. The clonotype comes from a girl aged 5 to 17 with multiple sclerosis. The chain combines TRBV12-3 or TRBV12-4 with TRBJ2-4, with D maybe TRBD2 (6 bases). Sequencing was performed on blood. In DNA, the CDR3 is TGTGCCAGCAGTGTCCTCATACTAGCCAAGCAGGGAGAGCAGTACTTC. Encoded protein: CASSVLILAKQGEQYF.